The next 20 T cell receptor beta chains were all read from a single sample in a study of T-cell reconstitution after alpha-beta-depleted transplantation in children. As it was prepared, the TCRbeta library received unique molecular identifiers. TCRdb ran MiXCR on the PCR reads and lists one entry per CDR3 protein. The sample yields 500,000 to 750,000 distinct CDR3 sequences, 25% to 30% seen once. The starting material was PBMCs, obtained before TCRalphabeta/CD19-depleted stem cell transplant. Every receptor here comes from a boy under two years old with Wiskott-Aldrich syndrome, due to receive a stem cell transplant.

The CDR3 DNA sequence: TGTGCCAGCAGCCTGACCAGGCTGGGCTTCCACTTT. As protein: CASSLTRLGFHF. The V and J genes are TRBV28 and TRBJ1-6; D is uncertain. This CDR3 has 12 amino acids. Trimming left V 6 bases short and J 17 bases short, with 17 bases between. CDR1 and CDR2 (germline): MDHEN, SYDVKM. Based on the CDR3 plus reference TRBV28 and TRBJ1-6, the full variable domain is DVKVTQSSRYLVKRTGEKVFLECVQDMDHENMFWYRQDPGLGLRLIYFSYDVKMKEKGDIPEGYSVSREKKERFSLILESASTNQTSMYLCASSLTRLGFHFGNGTRLTVT.

V usage is TRBV28 and J usage is TRBJ1-3, with D unclear. V lost 7 bases to trimming and J lost 2 bases, with 6 bases between them. This CDR3 has 12 residues. Germline assignment: CDR1 MDHEN and CDR2 SYDVKM. The CDR3 reads CASKQPGNTIYF. The CDR3 DNA reads as TGTGCCAGCAAGCAGCCTGGAAACACCATATATTTT.

This clonotype was detected only a few times. The rearrangement joins TRBV7-3 to TRBJ1-1; D gene ambiguous. Germline CDR1 SGHTA, CDR2 FQGTGA. V was cut by 5 bases and J by 3 bases, with 13 bases left in between. The length of the CDR3 is 14 residues. CDR3 DNA: TGTGCCAGCAGCCCAATCGGAGGACACACTGAAGCTTTCTTT. This gives the protein CASSPIGGHTEAFF. Full variable domain (outside the CDR3, taken from reference TRBV7-3 and TRBJ1-1): GAGVSQTPSNKVTEKGKYVELRCDPISGHTALYWYRQSLGQGPEFLIYFQGTGAADDSGLPNDRFFAVRPEGSVSTLKIQRTERGDSAVYLCASSPIGGHTEAFFGQGTRLTVV.

This chain links TRBV10-3 with TRBJ2-7; 7 bases are a match to TRBD2. This CDR3 spans 14 amino acids. Trimming took 5 bases from V and 5 from J; bases not matched to a gene: 9. Germline values: CDR1 ENHRY, CDR2 SYGVKD. The CDR3 DNA is TGTGCCATCAGTTATCGCGGGAGTGTCGACGAGCAGTACTTC. This gives the protein CAISYRGSVDEQYF.

CDR3 region: CSASRTRNNEQFF. The CDR3 coding sequence is TGCAGTGCTAGTCGGACTCGGAACAATGAGCAGTTCTTC. This rearrangement joins TRBV20-1 to TRBJ2-1; TRBD2 might be the D (5 bases). The V and J ends lost 3 bases and 5 bases respectively, with 11 bases between them. This CDR3 contains 13 residues. Germline lookup yields CDR1 DFQATT and CDR2 SNEGSKA (reference sequence).

In this sample, this clonotype turned up once. V gene TRBV12-3 or TRBV12-4 combines with J gene TRBJ2-5, with TRBD1 matching over 8 bases. V lost 5 bases to trimming and J lost 3 bases; unmatched junction nucleotides: 2. The CDR3 spans 13 residues. CDR3 sequence reads: CASSGQGKETQYF. Written as DNA, the CDR3 is TGTGCCAGCAGTGGACAGGGAAAAGAGACCCAGTACTTC.

This clonotype showed up just a few times. The V call is TRBV3-1, the J call TRBJ2-1; 13 bases map to TRBD2. Unmatched junction bases numbered 3, after V lost 3 bases and J lost 7 bases. This CDR3 has 15 amino acids. The germline V gene has CDR1 LGHDT and CDR2 YNNKEL (reference sequence). The CDR3 here is CASSHWGLAGNEQFF. The CDR3 DNA sequence: TGTGCCAGCAGCCACTGGGGACTAGCGGGAAATGAGCAGTTCTTC.

The chain is built from TRBV5-1 and TRBJ2-1, with 10 nucleotides matching TRBD1. Germline lookup yields CDR1 SGHRS and CDR2 YFSETQ. This CDR3 spans 15 amino acids. The V gene end was trimmed by 4 bases and the J gene end by 5 bases; junction bases not matched to a gene: 6. CDR3 in amino acids: CASSDDRGLDNEQFF. In DNA form, the CDR3 reads TGCGCCAGCAGCGATGACAGGGGGCTCGACAATGAGCAGTTCTTC.

The chain couples TRBV20-1 to TRBJ1-5, with D unclear. With 5 bases removed from V and 0 bases from J, the gap between germline ends came to 8 bases. Per the germline V gene, CDR1 is DFQATT and CDR2 is SNEGSKA (reference sequence). The CDR3 spans 13 residues. The CDR3 sequence: CSAPTASNQPQHF. The CDR3 nucleotides are TGCAGTGCTCCCACGGCTAGCAATCAGCCCCAGCATTTT.

The gene calls are TRBV20-1 and TRBJ2-7, with 10 positions matching TRBD2. The ends lost 3 bases at V and 5 bases at J; junction bases unmatched: 4. Germline V gives CDR1 DFQATT, CDR2 SNEGSKA (reference sequence). This CDR3 is 13 amino acids long. CDR3 region: CSASLAGAHEQYF. The CDR3 region has the DNA TGCAGTGCTAGTCTAGCGGGAGCCCACGAGCAGTACTTC.

The rearrangement uses TRBV6-5 and TRBJ2-5; D not certain. The V and J ends lost 3 bases and 3 bases respectively, with 11 bases between them. The CDR3 is 14 amino acids. Germline V gives CDR1 MNHEY, CDR2 SVGAGI. The CDR3 protein is CASSYNVRKETQYF. The CDR3 DNA follows: TGTGCCAGCAGTTATAACGTCCGGAAAGAGACCCAGTACTTC.

This clonotype was seen a handful of times. This chain uses TRBV30 with TRBJ2-7, with D possibly matching TRBD2 (6 bases). The CDR3 sequence is 12 residues long. Germline CDR1 GTSNPN, CDR2 SVGIG (reference sequence). Trimming removed 1 base at V and 7 bases at J, with 11 bases between. The CDR3 bases are TGTGCCTGGAGTGCCTTGGGGGGAGAGCAGTACTTC. Protein product: CAWSALGGEQYF. Full variable domain (remainder filled in from reference TRBV30 and TRBJ2-7): SQTIHQWPATLVQPVGSPLSLECTVEGTSNPNLYWYRQAAGRGLQLLFYSVGIGQISSEVPQNLSASRPQDRQFILSSKKLLLSDSGFYLCAWSALGGEQYFGPGTRLTVT.

The gene calls are TRBV13 and TRBJ2-7, with D tentatively TRBD2 (5 bases). Between the trimmed V and J ends, which lost 1 base and 2 bases, there was a span of 12 bases. CDR1 PRHDT and CDR2 FYEKMQ come from the germline V gene (reference sequence). The CDR3 runs to 15 residues. DNA for the CDR3: TGTGCCAGCAGCTTAGTAGCGAGCCTGCCCTACGAGCAGTACTTC. Amino acid sequence: CASSLVASLPYEQYF.

The CDR3 protein is CASSLGTNEQFF. The DNA for the CDR3 is TGTGCCAGCAGTCTTGGGACTAATGAGCAGTTCTTC. The chain uses TRBV12-3 or TRBV12-4 and TRBJ2-1; D possibly corresponds to TRBD2 (6 bases). The V gene lost 5 bases and the J gene lost 7 bases, with 9 bases spanning the gap. The CDR3 length is 12 residues.

V is TRBV12-3 or TRBV12-4 and J is TRBJ2-1, with 15 bases that match TRBD2. The CDR3 has 18 amino acids. Trimming cost V 5 bases and J 7 bases; bases outside gene matches: 12. The chain's CDR3 is CASSPRGLAGGSRNEQFF. CDR3 sequence (DNA): TGTGCCAGCAGTCCTAGGGGACTAGCGGGAGGATCCCGGAATGAGCAGTTCTTC.

The chain joins TRBV10-2 to TRBJ2-4; no reliable D call. This CDR3 has 17 amino acids. Germline CDR1 is WSHSY and CDR2 is SAAADI. V dropped 6 bases and J dropped 0 bases, with 18 bases sitting between them. CDR3 DNA sequence: TGCGCCAGCAGCCCACCCCTGCAGGCCCTAGCCAAAAACATTCAGTACTTC. It yields the protein CASSPPLQALAKNIQYF.

The J gene is TRBJ2-7, the V gene TRBV20-1; TRBD2 agrees at 12 bases. With 6 bases clipped from V and 6 bases from J, the junction kept 6 bases outside the gene matches. CDR1 and CDR2 (germline): DFQATT, SNEGSKA (reference sequence). CDR3 length: 13 residues. The CDR3 bases are TGCAGTGCACCGAGACTAGCGGGAGCCGAGCAGTACTTC. This sequence encodes CSAPRLAGAEQYF.

This clonotype was seen more than once but under ten times. The chain carries TRBV5-1 and TRBJ2-7; 10 positions agree with TRBD1. Germline values: CDR1 SGHRS, CDR2 YFSETQ. Germline trimming cut 4 bases from V and 2 bases from J; bases unmatched to any gene: 3. This CDR3 has 14 amino acids. CDR3 sequence (DNA): TGCGCCAGCAGCGTGGGGACAGGGGCCTACGAGCAGTACTTC. Protein: CASSVGTGAYEQYF.

This sequence joins TRBV5-1 and TRBJ2-5; TRBD2 agrees at 9 bases. V trimming: 4 bases; J trimming: 2 bases; junction bases outside the gene matches: 6. Germline lookup yields CDR1 SGHRS and CDR2 YFSETQ. There are 15 residues in the CDR3. The CDR3 DNA reads TGCGCCAGCAGCACCGGACTAGCGACTCAAGAGACCCAGTACTTC. Translating it yields CASSTGLATQETQYF.

This clonotype was recorded a few times. The chain uses TRBV7-2 and TRBJ2-1; 10 nucleotides align to TRBD1. The CDR3 contains 17 residues. V trimming: 6 bases; J trimming: 7 bases; junction bases outside the gene matches: 15. Germline CDR1 is SGHTA and CDR2 is FQGNSA. The CDR3, as DNA: TGTGCCAGCAGGGGACAGGGGTACCCTAGCGGAGGGAATGAGCAGTTCTTC. Its translation: CASRGQGYPSGGNEQFF.